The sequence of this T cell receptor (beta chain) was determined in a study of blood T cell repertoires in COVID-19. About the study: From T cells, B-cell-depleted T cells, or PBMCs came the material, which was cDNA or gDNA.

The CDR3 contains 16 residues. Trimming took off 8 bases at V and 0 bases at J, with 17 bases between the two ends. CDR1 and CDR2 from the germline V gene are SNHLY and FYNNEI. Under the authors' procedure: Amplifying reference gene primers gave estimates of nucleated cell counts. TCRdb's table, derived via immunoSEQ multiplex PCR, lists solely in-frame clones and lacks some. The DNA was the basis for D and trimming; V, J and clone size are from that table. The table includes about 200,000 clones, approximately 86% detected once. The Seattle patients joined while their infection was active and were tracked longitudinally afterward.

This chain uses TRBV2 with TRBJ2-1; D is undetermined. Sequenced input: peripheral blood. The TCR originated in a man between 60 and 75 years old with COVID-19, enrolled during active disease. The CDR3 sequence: CASSAGDTSSYNEQFF. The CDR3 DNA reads TGTGCCAGCTCTGCCGGTGACACAAGCTCCTACAATGAGCAGTTCTTC.